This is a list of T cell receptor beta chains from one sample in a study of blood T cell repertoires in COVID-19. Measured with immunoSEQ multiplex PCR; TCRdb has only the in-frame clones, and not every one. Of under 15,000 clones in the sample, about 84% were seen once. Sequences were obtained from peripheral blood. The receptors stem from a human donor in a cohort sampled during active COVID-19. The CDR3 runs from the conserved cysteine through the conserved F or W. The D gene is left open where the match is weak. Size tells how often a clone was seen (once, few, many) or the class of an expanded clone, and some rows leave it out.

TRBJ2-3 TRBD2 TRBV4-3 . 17 CASSQDWSGRLTDTQYF TGCGCCAGCAGCCAAGATTGGAGCGGGAGACTCACAGATACGCAGTATTTT
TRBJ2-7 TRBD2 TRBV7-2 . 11 CASSRGDEQYF TGTGCCAGCAGTCGGGGGGATGAGCAGTACTTC
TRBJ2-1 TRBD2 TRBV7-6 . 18 CASSLEEVAGGPGNEQFF TGTGCCAGCAGCTTAGAGGAGGTAGCGGGAGGGCCTGGAAATGAGCAGTTCTTC
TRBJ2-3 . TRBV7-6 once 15 CASSLPGQSTDTQYF TGTGCCAGCAGCCTTCCGGGTCAGAGTACAGATACGCAGTATTTT
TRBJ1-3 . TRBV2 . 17 CASSEDRALRSGNTIYF TGTGCCAGCAGTGAAGACAGGGCCCTACGATCTGGAAACACCATATATTTT
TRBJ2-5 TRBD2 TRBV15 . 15 CATSRDRLASETQYF TGTGCCACCAGCAGAGATAGACTAGCTTCGGAGACCCAGTACTTC
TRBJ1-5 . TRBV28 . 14 CATKFIQYNQPQHF TGTGCCACCAAGTTTATCCAGTACAATCAGCCCCAGCATTTT
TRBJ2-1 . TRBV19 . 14 CASRTRSGFGEQFF TGTGCCAGTAGGACCCGAAGCGGCTTCGGGGAGCAGTTCTTC
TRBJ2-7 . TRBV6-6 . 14 CASSPGHIPYEQYF TGTGCCAGCAGTCCTGGACATATCCCCTACGAGCAGTACTTC
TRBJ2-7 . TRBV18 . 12 CASSPRGYEQYF TGTGCCAGCTCACCAAGAGGTTACGAGCAGTACTTC
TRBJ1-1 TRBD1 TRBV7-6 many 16 CASSHEQGALGTEAFF TGTGCCAGCAGTCACGAGCAGGGGGCTCTAGGCACTGAAGCTTTCTTT
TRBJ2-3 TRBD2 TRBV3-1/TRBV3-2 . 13 CASSLAGANTQYF TGTGCCAGCAGTCTAGCGGGAGCGAATACGCAGTATTTT
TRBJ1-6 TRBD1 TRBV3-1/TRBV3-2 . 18 CASSHAGQGGSYNSPLHF TGTGCCAGCAGCCATGCAGGACAGGGAGGATCCTATAATTCACCCCTCCACTTT
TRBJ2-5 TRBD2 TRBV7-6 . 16 CASSFGLAGVRETQYF TGTGCCAGCAGCTTCGGACTAGCGGGAGTTCGGGAGACCCAGTACTTC
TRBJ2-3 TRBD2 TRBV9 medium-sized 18 CASSVEGGLGEVTDTQYF TGTGCCAGCAGCGTAGAGGGGGGACTAGGAGAGGTCACAGATACGCAGTATTTT
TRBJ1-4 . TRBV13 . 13 CASSTTGPEKLFF TGTGCCAGCAGCACTACAGGTCCTGAAAAACTGTTTTTT